These T cell receptor beta chains were read from a single sample in a study of Ad26.COV2.S vaccination and SARS-CoV-2 variants. Assay: immunoSEQ multiplex PCR; the TCRdb copy retains only in-frame clones and omits some. Of roughly 420,000 clones listed, about 88% are singletons. Sequenced material: peripheral blood, taken in a trial of Ad26.COV2.S vaccine versus placebo. The receptors derive from a person aged 18-60 years who received the Ad26.COV2.S COVID-19 vaccine or a placebo. Each CDR3 is given with its conserved first and last residue. D genes are given only for firm matches. Expanded clones are given a class, and other clones once, few, many or no size at all.

j_call d_call cdr3_length clone_size v_call cdr3_aa cdr3_nt
TRBJ1-6 . 13 . TRBV5-1 CASSFGGESPLHF TGCGCCAGCAGCTTTGGAGGGGAATCACCCCTCCACTTT
TRBJ2-1 . 17 . TRBV29-1 CSVEDRPGRGTYNEQFF TGCAGCGTTGAAGATCGACCAGGGCGGGGTACCTACAATGAGCAGTTCTTC
TRBJ1-2 . 14 . TRBV6-5 CASSYVGGASGYTF TGTGCCAGCAGTTACGTGGGGGGCGCTAGTGGCTACACCTTC
TRBJ1-2 TRBD1 14 . TRBV15 CATSRGQGGYGYTF TGTGCCACCAGCAGAGGTCAGGGGGGCTATGGCTACACCTTC
TRBJ1-5 . 16 . TRBV19 CASSIFPTGFNQPQHF TGTGCCAGTAGTATATTCCCAACAGGGTTCAATCAGCCCCAGCATTTT
TRBJ1-2 . 13 . TRBV6-2/TRBV6-3 CASSYNGNYGYTF TGTGCCAGCAGTTACAACGGGAACTATGGCTACACCTTC
TRBJ1-4 . 11 . TRBV7-9 CASSSSEKLFF TGTGCCAGCAGCAGCAGTGAAAAACTGTTTTTT
TRBJ1-1 . 13 few TRBV11-3 CASSLVPNTEAFF TGTGCCAGCAGCTTAGTCCCGAACACTGAAGCTTTCTTT
TRBJ2-3 . 14 . TRBV5-4 CASSNRVTTDTQYF TGTGCCAGCAGCAACCGGGTAACCACAGATACGCAGTATTTT
TRBJ2-2 . 16 . TRBV11-3 CASSSWAGTNTGELFF TGTGCCAGCAGCTCCTGGGCAGGGACGAACACCGGGGAGCTGTTTTTT
TRBJ1-2 TRBD1 14 . TRBV4-3 CASSKAGGDYGYTF TGCGCCAGCAGCAAGGCAGGGGGGGACTATGGCTACACCTTC
TRBJ2-1 TRBD2 17 . TRBV7-2 CASSFRTYGTSGIEEFF TGTGCCAGCAGCTTTAGGACCTACGGGACTAGCGGAATCGAGGAGTTCTTC
TRBJ1-3 . 16 . TRBV19 CASSMGTFNSGNTIYF TGTGCCAGTAGTATGGGGACTTTTAACTCTGGAAACACCATATATTTT
TRBJ2-6 . 16 few TRBV27 CASSSTVQSGANVLTF TGTGCCAGCAGTTCCACAGTACAGTCTGGGGCCAACGTCCTGACTTTC
TRBJ2-7 TRBD1 13 . TRBV10-3 CAISRQGGHEQYF TGTGCCATCAGTCGACAGGGCGGCCACGAGCAGTACTTC
TRBJ1-2 . 12 . TRBV2 CASRYQDYGYTF TGTGCCAGCAGGTATCAGGACTATGGCTACACCTTC
TRBJ1-1 TRBD1 16 . TRBV28 CASSSPIDREETEAFF TGTGCCAGCAGTTCACCGATCGACAGGGAGGAAACTGAAGCTTTCTTT
TRBJ2-3 . 15 . TRBV5-4 CASSLNGDTTDTQYF TGTGCCAGCAGCCTTAACGGGGACACCACAGATACGCAGTATTTT
TRBJ2-5 . 11 . TRBV7-6 CASKDVETQYF TGTGCCAGCAAGGATGTGGAGACCCAGTACTTC
TRBJ2-2 TRBD2 19 . TRBV4-3 CASSQVALGREGYTGELFF TGCGCCAGCAGCCAAGTGGCGCTTGGGCGGGAGGGGTACACCGGGGAGCTGTTTTTT
TRBJ2-1 TRBD1 16 once TRBV5-1 CASSSRDSSSYNEQFF TGCGCCAGCAGCTCCCGGGACAGTTCCTCCTACAATGAGCAGTTCTTC
TRBJ1-5 . 12 . TRBV7-2 CASSLGGQPQHF TGTGCCAGCAGCTTAGGGGGCCAGCCCCAGCATTTT
TRBJ2-7 . 15 . TRBV18 CASSPKLAFGGEQYF TGTGCCAGCTCACCGAAGCTTGCGTTTGGGGGGGAGCAGTACTTC
TRBJ2-7 . 13 . TRBV2 CASLRDSHLEQYF TGTGCCAGCCTGCGGGACAGTCATCTCGAGCAGTACTTC
TRBJ2-5 TRBD1 14 . TRBV19 CASSTGTGGKTQYF TGTGCCAGTAGTACCGGGACAGGGGGTAAGACCCAGTACTTC
TRBJ1-6 . 14 . TRBV4-3 CASSQGHWNSPLHF TGCGCCAGCAGCCAGGGACACTGGAATTCACCCCTCCACTTT
TRBJ1-4 . 15 . TRBV5-1 CASSLEGTANEKLFF TGCGCCAGCAGCTTGGAAGGAACCGCAAATGAAAAACTGTTTTTT
TRBJ1-2 . 12 . TRBV6-1 CASSEVHASVPF TGTGCCAGCAGTGAGGTCCATGCCTCCGTCCCCTTC
TRBJ2-1 . 13 . TRBV7-3 CASSLIGRHEQFF TGTGCCAGCAGCTTAATCGGAAGGCATGAGCAGTTCTTC
TRBJ1-1 TRBD1 14 . TRBV5-6 CASSFGQGRTEAFF TGTGCCAGCAGCTTTGGACAGGGGCGCACTGAAGCTTTCTTT
TRBJ2-1 . 14 . TRBV6-5 CASSLRVAVNEQFF TGTGCCAGCAGCCTTAGGGTCGCAGTGAATGAGCAGTTCTTC
TRBJ2-2 . 16 . TRBV6-2/TRBV6-3 CASSYSGRGITGELFF TGTGCCAGCAGTTACTCGGGCAGGGGTATCACCGGGGAGCTGTTTTTT
TRBJ1-3 . 13 . TRBV7-2 CASSLVSGNTIYF TGTGCCAGCAGCTTAGTCTCTGGAAACACCATATATTTT
TRBJ2-5 . 14 . TRBV5-1 CASSLASGVETQYF TGCGCCAGCAGCTTGGCTTCAGGGGTGGAGACCCAGTACTTC
TRBJ2-5 TRBD1 14 . TRBV29-1 CSVMTGGFGGTQYF TGCAGCGTTATGACAGGGGGCTTCGGCGGGACCCAGTACTTC
TRBJ2-2 TRBD2 17 . TRBV24-1 CATSEIAGGTNTGELFF TGTGCCACCAGTGAGATAGCGGGGGGGACGAACACCGGGGAGCTGTTTTTT
TRBJ2-1 . 14 . TRBV6-2/TRBV6-3 CASSYQLSYNEQFF TGTGCCAGCAGTTACCAACTCTCCTACAATGAGCAGTTCTTC
TRBJ1-5 . 17 . TRBV2 CASTISHQGNSHQPQHF TGTGCCAGCACAATTTCCCATCAGGGGAATTCACATCAGCCCCAGCATTTT
TRBJ1-4 . 13 . TRBV13 CASSLSVNEKLFF TGTGCCAGCAGCTTGTCAGTGAATGAAAAACTGTTTTTT
TRBJ2-5 . 15 few TRBV7-6 CASSLWGNRQETQYF TGTGCCAGCAGCTTATGGGGGAACCGTCAAGAGACCCAGTACTTC
TRBJ2-5 TRBD1 14 . TRBV7-2 CASSFNRGGETQYF TGTGCCAGCAGCTTCAACAGGGGTGGAGAGACCCAGTACTTC
TRBJ1-6 . 14 . TRBV7-2 CASARAGHNSPLHF TGTGCCAGCGCGAGGGCAGGCCATAATTCACCCCTCCACTTT
TRBJ1-5 . 15 . TRBV3-1/TRBV3-2 CASSPSGLGNQPQHF TGTGCCAGCAGCCCCTCCGGGCTGGGTAATCAGCCCCAGCATTTT
TRBJ2-1 TRBD1 15 . TRBV7-9 CASSKPGQGFSEQFF TGTGCCAGCAGCAAACCGGGACAGGGGTTTAGTGAGCAGTTCTTC
TRBJ2-1 . 15 . TRBV10-3 CAISEGAGQYNEQFF TGTGCCATCAGTGAGGGAGCGGGCCAGTACAATGAGCAGTTCTTC
TRBJ1-5 . 17 . TRBV19 CASSIPQGLGPNQPQHF TGTGCCAGTAGTATCCCACAGGGATTGGGTCCCAATCAGCCCCAGCATTTT
TRBJ1-6 . 15 . TRBV25-1 CASSRPAMGDSPLHF TGTGCCAGCAGTCGGCCGGCGATGGGGGATTCACCCCTCCACTTT
TRBJ1-5 . 13 . TRBV13 CASSLVVGGPQHF TGTGCCAGCAGCTTAGTCGTCGGGGGGCCCCAGCATTTT
TRBJ2-7 . 16 . TRBV19 CASSLGARLLSYEQYF TGTGCCAGTTCCTTAGGGGCCCGCCTTCTCTCCTACGAGCAGTACTTC
TRBJ2-5 . 14 once TRBV5-6 CASRGKGRGETQYF TGTGCCAGCAGAGGAAAGGGGCGCGGAGAGACCCAGTACTTC
TRBJ2-2 . 16 . TRBV6-2/TRBV6-3 CASSYFHYANTGELFF TGTGCCAGCAGTTACTTCCATTACGCGAACACCGGGGAGCTGTTTTTT